The rows below give T cell receptor beta chains drawn from one sample of a study of T cell responses to AZD1222 COVID-19 vaccine. Generated by immunoSEQ multiplex PCR, the TCRdb table keeps only in-frame clones and is missing some. The sample records tens of thousands of clones, around four fifths being singletons. The sample here was peripheral blood, taken 28 days after the second AZD1222 dose. Source of these receptors: an adult who received the AZD1222 COVID-19 vaccine. The CDR3 runs from the conserved cysteine through the conserved F or W.

v_gene: TRBV18
j_gene: TRBJ2-7
len: 13
CDR3aa: CASSPDPGYEQYF

v_gene: TRBV5-1
j_gene: TRBJ1-3
len: 15
CDR3aa: CASSQGTAFGNTIYF

v_gene: TRBV19
j_gene: TRBJ1-5
len: 15
CDR3aa: CASSIVRQLNQPQHF

v_gene: TRBV5-1
j_gene: TRBJ1-6
len: 14
CDR3aa: CASSWGTADSPLHF

v_gene: TRBV5-1
j_gene: TRBJ2-1
len: 15
CDR3aa: CASSVPSGGYNEQFF

v_gene: TRBV6-1
j_gene: TRBJ1-3
len: 14
CDR3aa: CASSEQLSGNTIYF

v_gene: TRBV2
j_gene: TRBJ1-5
len: 15
CDR3aa: CASSEGRGINQPQHF

v_gene: TRBV11-2
j_gene: TRBJ2-7
len: 18
CDR3aa: CASSLDPSGGANSYEQYF

v_gene: TRBV6-5
j_gene: TRBJ1-6
len: 14
CDR3aa: CASSGTEYNSPLHF

v_gene: TRBV6-5
j_gene: TRBJ2-7
len: 12
CDR3aa: CATGWISYEQYF

v_gene: TRBV6-1
j_gene: TRBJ2-7
len: 16
CDR3aa: CASSERRQSDIYEQYF

v_gene: TRBV9
j_gene: TRBJ2-3
len: 15
CDR3aa: CASSVSGGTADTQYF

v_gene: TRBV19
j_gene: TRBJ2-7
len: 15
CDR3aa: CASSFSTSGSYEQYF

v_gene: TRBV12-5
j_gene: TRBJ2-2
len: 15
CDR3aa: CASGYGGINTGELFF

v_gene: TRBV19
j_gene: TRBJ1-2
len: 14
CDR3aa: CASRRTGEIYGYTF

v_gene: TRBV29-1
j_gene: TRBJ1-1
len: 13
CDR3aa: CSAAPPGRAEAFF

v_gene: TRBV27
j_gene: TRBJ1-2
len: 12
CDR3aa: CASSLSGYGYTF

v_gene: TRBV7-3
j_gene: TRBJ2-2
len: 11
CDR3aa: CASSLTGELFF

v_gene: TRBV6-5
j_gene: TRBJ1-4
len: 15
CDR3aa: CASSQRTEHNEKLFF

v_gene: TRBV5-6
j_gene: TRBJ1-2
len: 16
CDR3aa: CASSLRTAGQGVRYTF

v_gene: TRBV15
j_gene: TRBJ2-7
len: 13
CDR3aa: CATGPGTSHEQYF

v_gene: TRBV6-2/TRBV6-3
j_gene: TRBJ2-1
len: 21
CDR3aa: CASSYSALSGGRVPSYNEQFF

v_gene: TRBV3-1/TRBV3-2
j_gene: TRBJ1-1
len: 19
CDR3aa: CASSQEGLLIGTLNTEAFF

v_gene: TRBV6-5
j_gene: TRBJ2-5
len: 15
CDR3aa: CASSRAGGVEETQYF

v_gene: TRBV3-1/TRBV3-2
j_gene: TRBJ1-1
len: 14
CDR3aa: CASSHLRGNTEAFF

v_gene: TRBV3-1/TRBV3-2
j_gene: TRBJ2-7
len: 12
CDR3aa: CASSQERNEQYF

v_gene: TRBV6-1
j_gene: TRBJ1-2
len: 12
CDR3aa: CASSPPGGGYTF

v_gene: TRBV29-1
j_gene: TRBJ1-6
len: 13
CDR3aa: CSVSRDRNSPLHF

v_gene: TRBV7-9
j_gene: TRBJ1-1
len: 12
CDR3aa: CASSLELSGAFF

v_gene: TRBV3-1/TRBV3-2
j_gene: TRBJ1-2
len: 15
CDR3aa: CASSRTGTGNYGYTF

v_gene: TRBV5-1
j_gene: TRBJ2-3
len: 15
CDR3aa: CASSVSGGSTDTQYF

v_gene: TRBV12-2
j_gene: TRBJ2-4
len: 19
CDR3aa: CASRLYPEPGVRAKNIQYF

v_gene: TRBV6-5
j_gene: TRBJ2-7
len: 12
CDR3aa: CASRQGAYEQYF

v_gene: TRBV5-8
j_gene: TRBJ1-1
len: 12
CDR3aa: CASSSRWPEAFF

v_gene: TRBV19
j_gene: TRBJ2-6
len: 16
CDR3aa: CASSKAGGAGANVLTF

v_gene: TRBV15
j_gene: TRBJ1-6
len: 15
CDR3aa: CATSRDPITSSPLHF

v_gene: TRBV7-2
j_gene: TRBJ2-7
len: 12
CDR3aa: CASSLSGGALDF

v_gene: TRBV5-1
j_gene: TRBJ2-1
len: 16
CDR3aa: CASSSTLGQGGDEQFF

v_gene: TRBV3-1/TRBV3-2
j_gene: TRBJ1-3
len: 15
CDR3aa: CASSQIGVNRNTIYF

v_gene: TRBV19
j_gene: TRBJ2-7
len: 14
CDR3aa: CASSIYRGAYEQYF

v_gene: TRBV5-4
j_gene: TRBJ2-5
len: 12
CDR3aa: CASSFAQETQYF

v_gene: TRBV11-1
j_gene: TRBJ1-1
len: 16
CDR3aa: CASRSGGGNWYTEAFF

v_gene: TRBV28
j_gene: TRBJ1-2
len: 16
CDR3aa: CASSLWGLDRAGGYTF

v_gene: TRBV3-1/TRBV3-2
j_gene: TRBJ1-2
len: 13
CDR3aa: CASSQDEAYGYTF

v_gene: TRBV6-4
j_gene: TRBJ2-1
len: 14
CDR3aa: CASSDSAGHNEQFF

v_gene: TRBV9
j_gene: TRBJ2-5
len: 15
CDR3aa: CASSVVGGGIETQYF